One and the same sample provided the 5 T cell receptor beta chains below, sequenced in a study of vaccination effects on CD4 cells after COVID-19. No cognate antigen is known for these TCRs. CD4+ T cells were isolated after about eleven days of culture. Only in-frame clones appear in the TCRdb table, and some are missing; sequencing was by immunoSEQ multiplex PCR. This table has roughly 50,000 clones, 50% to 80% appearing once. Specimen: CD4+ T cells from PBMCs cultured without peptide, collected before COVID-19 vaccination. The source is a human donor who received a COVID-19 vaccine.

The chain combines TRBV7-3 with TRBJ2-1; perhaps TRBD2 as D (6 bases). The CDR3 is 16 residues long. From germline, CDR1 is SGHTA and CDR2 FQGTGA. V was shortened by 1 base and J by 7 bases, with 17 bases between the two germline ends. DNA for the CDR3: TGTGCCAGCAGCTTAATGGGGAGCGACCGGGAGAATGAGCAGTTCTTC. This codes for CASSLMGSDRENEQFF.

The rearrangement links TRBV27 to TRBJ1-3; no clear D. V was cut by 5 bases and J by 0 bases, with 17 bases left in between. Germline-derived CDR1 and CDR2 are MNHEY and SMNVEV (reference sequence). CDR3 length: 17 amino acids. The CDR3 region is CASSPLESSSSGNTIYF. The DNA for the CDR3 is TGTGCCAGCAGTCCCCTCGAATCCTCCTCCTCTGGAAACACCATATATTTT.

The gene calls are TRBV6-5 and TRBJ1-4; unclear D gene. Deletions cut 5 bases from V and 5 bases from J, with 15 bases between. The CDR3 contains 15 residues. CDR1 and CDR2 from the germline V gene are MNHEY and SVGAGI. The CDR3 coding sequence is TGTGCCAGCAGTAGAAGGGTAGGAGGAAATGAAAAACTGTTTTTT. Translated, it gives CASSRRVGGNEKLFF.

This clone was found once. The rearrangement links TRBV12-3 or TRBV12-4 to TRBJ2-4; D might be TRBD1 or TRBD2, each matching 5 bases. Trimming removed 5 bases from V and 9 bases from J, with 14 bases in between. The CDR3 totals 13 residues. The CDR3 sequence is CASSGGEHGIQYF. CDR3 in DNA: TGTGCCAGCAGTGGGGGAGAGCATGGCATTCAGTACTTC.

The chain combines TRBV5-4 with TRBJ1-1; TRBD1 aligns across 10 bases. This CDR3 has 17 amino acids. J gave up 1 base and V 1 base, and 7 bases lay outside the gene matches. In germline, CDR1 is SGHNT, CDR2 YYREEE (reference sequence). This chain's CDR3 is CASSLPPGQGQNTEAFF. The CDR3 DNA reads TGTGCCAGCAGCTTGCCACCGGGACAGGGGCAGAACACTGAAGCTTTCTTT.